Each of the 19 T cell receptor beta chains below was sequenced from the same sample in a study of graft-versus-host responses after intestinal transplantation. Antigen specificity for these receptors is unknown. Some clones are missing from TCRdb's copy, which holds only in-frame ones; the method was immunoSEQ multiplex PCR. The sample shows more than 100,000 clones, over 85% of them seen only once. This specimen was unstimulated CD4+ T cells sorted from spleen or lymph node cells, taken before intestinal transplant. Every receptor here comes from a human donor who received an intestinal transplant.

V and J are TRBV9 and TRBJ2-1; TRBD2 agrees at 8 bases. J lost 0 bases, V lost 0 bases, and 2 bases had no gene match. Germline V gene data show CDR1 as SGDLS and CDR2 as YYNGEE. This CDR3 region has 16 residues. The CDR3 DNA reads TGTGCCAGCAGCGTAGCTGGGACTAGCTCCTACAATGAGCAGTTCTTC. Amino acids: CASSVAGTSSYNEQFF.

The chain has TRBV27 and TRBJ2-1; 7 nucleotides agree with TRBD2. V gave up 7 bases and J gave up 7 bases; unmatched junction bases: 19. There are 17 residues in the CDR3. Germline V lookup: CDR1 MNHEY, CDR2 SMNVEV (reference sequence). CDR3 DNA: TGTGCCAGCACCGCCTTCTTCGTCGCGGGAGTAGGTAATGAGCAGTTCTTC. It encodes CASTAFFVAGVGNEQFF.

The V call is TRBV5-6, the J call TRBJ2-1; D is perhaps TRBD2 (7 bases). Germline lookup yields CDR1 SGHDT and CDR2 YYEEEE. The CDR3 loop spans 17 amino acids. The V end lost 1 base, the J end lost 5 bases, and 19 bases lay between the germline ends. CDR3 amino acids: CASSLYRGGRVHNEQFF. The CDR3 nucleotides read TGTGCCAGCAGCTTGTATAGGGGGGGGAGGGTTCACAATGAGCAGTTCTTC.

V is TRBV6-5 and J is TRBJ1-2; 9 nucleotides line up with TRBD1. Losses at the gene ends were 5 bases for V and 2 bases for J; bases not matched to a gene: 3. Germline V gene sequence: CDR1 MNHEY, CDR2 SVGAGI. The CDR3 runs 14 residues. This CDR3 reads CASSRDRVNYGYTF. The CDR3 bases are TGTGCCAGCAGTCGGGACAGGGTAAACTATGGCTACACCTTC.

This chain uses TRBV5-6 with TRBJ1-4; D uncertain. The CDR3 totals 15 residues. V lost 0 bases and J lost 5, with 11 bases in between. The germline CDR1 and CDR2 sequences are SGHDT and YYEEEE. The CDR3 DNA follows: TGTGCCAGCAGCTTGGCCTACAAGAGAAATGAAAAACTGTTTTTT. Translating gives CASSLAYKRNEKLFF.

The genes are TRBV5-1 and TRBJ2-1, with TRBD1 matching over 8 bases. There are 16 residues in the CDR3. The trim removed 7 bases at V and 6 bases at J, leaving 15 bases unmatched. Germline values: CDR1 SGHRS, CDR2 YFSETQ. The CDR3 region has the DNA TGCGCCAGCTCACGAGGTCAGGGGGCTATTATCAATGAGCAGTTCTTC. Its protein product is CASSRGQGAIINEQFF.

V usage is TRBV4-1 and J usage is TRBJ2-7; either TRBD1 or TRBD2 may supply D (6 bases each). In germline, CDR1 is MGHRA, CDR2 YSYEKL. Trimming removed 0 bases at V and 3 bases at J, with 15 bases between. This CDR3 spans 16 amino acids. CDR3 nucleotide sequence: TGCGCCAGCAGCCAAGATAGGGGGGTACGAAGCTACGAGCAGTACTTC. Residues: CASSQDRGVRSYEQYF.

This rearrangement joins TRBV6-5 to TRBJ1-5; the D gene is possibly TRBD1 (5 bases). Per germline, CDR1 MNHEY and CDR2 SVGAGI. Trimming took 0 bases from V and 2 from J, leaving 8 bases between them. The CDR3 is made up of 15 amino acids. The CDR3 is CASSYSGDGNQPQHF. For the CDR3, the DNA is TGTGCCAGCAGTTACTCAGGGGATGGCAATCAGCCCCAGCATTTT.

The J gene is TRBJ2-2, the V gene TRBV6-5; TRBD2 matches at 9 bases. Looked up from germline, CDR1 is MNHEY and CDR2 is SVGAGI. CDR3 length equals 15 residues. The trim removed 8 bases at V and 6 bases at J, leaving 10 bases unmatched. CDR3: CASSMAGGPSGELFF. CDR3 DNA: TGTGCCAGCTCAATGGCGGGAGGGCCTTCCGGGGAGCTGTTTTTT.

The V call is TRBV14, the J call TRBJ2-3; D is ambiguous. Trimming left V 4 bases short and J 2 bases short, with 10 bases between. This CDR3 is 14 amino acids long. Germline CDR1 is SGHDN and CDR2 is FVKESK. The CDR3 bases are TGTGCCAGCAGCCCCTCAATGGCCACAGATACGCAGTATTTT. This translates into CASSPSMATDTQYF.

This chain uses TRBV4-1 with TRBJ1-5; D not certain. V lost 1 base and J 6 bases, leaving 7 bases between the germline ends. The germline CDR1 and CDR2 sequences are MGHRA and YSYEKL. This CDR3 has 13 residues. The CDR3 DNA follows: TGCGCCAGCAGCCAAGGACCCCCTCAGCCCCAGCATTTT. Its translation is CASSQGPPQPQHF.

The chain is built from TRBV7-9 and TRBJ2-7; D unresolved. The V end lost 5 bases, the J end lost 2 bases, and 10 bases lay between the germline ends. The CDR3 is 13 amino acids. Germline V gene lookup returns CDR1 SEHNR and CDR2 FQNEAQ (reference sequence). CDR3 sequence: CASSPPRAYEQYF. CDR3 sequence (DNA): TGTGCCAGCAGCCCCCCGCGAGCCTACGAGCAGTACTTC.

CDR3 sequence (DNA): TGTGCCTGGGCACAGGGATTCGGGTATAGCAATCAGCCCCAGCATTTT. As protein: CAWAQGFGYSNQPQHF. The chain recombines TRBV30 with TRBJ1-5; TRBD1 might be the D (6 bases). Germline-derived CDR1 and CDR2 are GTSNPN and SVGIG (reference sequence). The CDR3 is made up of 16 amino acids. The ends were cut back, 5 bases at V and 0 bases at J, with 17 bases in the middle.

The chain is built from TRBV6-1 and TRBJ2-5; TRBD2 might be the D (6 bases). The end of the DNA aligns better with TRBJ2-7, so the J call may be wrong. The CDR3 spans 16 residues. CDR1 is MNHNS and CDR2 is SASEGT in the germline V gene. The DNA for the CDR3 is TGTGCCAGCAGTGATGTTGGGAGGATATCCCCCTACGAGCAGTACTTC. Protein product: CASSDVGRISPYEQYF.

The chain links TRBV15 to TRBJ1-2, with D unclear. The germline CDR1 and CDR2 sequences are LNHNV and YYDKDF (reference sequence). The length of the CDR3 is 17 residues. With 1 base removed from V and 4 bases from J, the gap between germline ends came to 19 bases. The CDR3 DNA reads as TGTGCCACCAGCAGAGGTGGCAGCCTTGTCCGGGGCTATGGCTACACCTTC. Protein product: CATSRGGSLVRGYGYTF.

The rearrangement joins TRBV10-1 to TRBJ2-1, with D tentatively TRBD2 (6 bases). Germline V gene lookup returns CDR1 WNHNN and CDR2 SYGVQD (reference sequence). V was pared by 8 bases and J by 4 bases, with 18 bases between. CDR3 length: 15 amino acids. The CDR3: CASGTSGDGYNEQFF. The CDR3 bases are TGCGCCAGCGGAACCTCGGGAGACGGGTACAATGAGCAGTTCTTC.

This clone was detected once. The J gene is TRBJ2-3, the V gene TRBV7-9; 15 bases fit TRBD2. Germline trimming cut 4 bases from V and 6 bases from J; bases unmatched to any gene: 11. The length of the CDR3 is 18 residues. Germline V gene lookup returns CDR1 SEHNR and CDR2 FQNEAQ (reference sequence). The CDR3 bases are TGTGCCAGCAGCTCCCTAGTGGGACTAGCGGGAGGCAGTGATACGCAGTATTTT. Amino acids: CASSSLVGLAGGSDTQYF.

CDR3 in DNA: TGTGCCAGCAGCTTACTACTAGCGGGAGTATACAATGAGCAGTTCTTC. This codes for CASSLLLAGVYNEQFF. V and J are TRBV11-2 and TRBJ2-1, with 11 bases lining up with TRBD2. J lost 4 bases, V lost 2 bases, and 4 bases had no gene match. Germline V gene sequence: CDR1 SGHAT, CDR2 FQNNGV. This CDR3 region has 16 residues.

The rearrangement joins TRBV7-2 to TRBJ2-2, with 8 bases identical to TRBD1. From germline, CDR1 is SGHTA and CDR2 FQGNSA. The CDR3 is made up of 18 amino acids. V was clipped by 5 bases and J by 4 bases; unmatched bases: 15. CDR3 coding DNA: TGTGCCAGCAGCCCTGTCCCGGGACAGGTTTGGGGCACCGGGGAGCTGTTTTTT. Translation: CASSPVPGQVWGTGELFF. Based on the CDR3 plus reference TRBV7-2 and TRBJ2-2, the full variable domain is GAGVSQSPSNKVTEKGKDVELRCDPISGHTALYWYRQSLGQGLEFLIYFQGNSAPDKSGLPSDRFSAERTGGSVSTLTIQRTQQEDSAVYLCASSPVPGQVWGTGELFFGEGSRLTVL.